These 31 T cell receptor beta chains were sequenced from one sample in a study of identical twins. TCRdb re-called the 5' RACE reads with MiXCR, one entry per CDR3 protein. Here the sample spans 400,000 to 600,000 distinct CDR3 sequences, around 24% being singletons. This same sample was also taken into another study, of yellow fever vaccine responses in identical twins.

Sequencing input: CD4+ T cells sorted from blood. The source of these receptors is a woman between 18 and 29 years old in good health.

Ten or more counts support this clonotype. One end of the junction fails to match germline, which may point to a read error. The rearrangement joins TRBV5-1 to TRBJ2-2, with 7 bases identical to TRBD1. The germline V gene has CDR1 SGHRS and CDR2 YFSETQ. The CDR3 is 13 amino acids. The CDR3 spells CASRQGNTGELFF. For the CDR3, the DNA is TGTGCCAGCAGACAGGGGAACACCGGGGAGCTGTTTTTT.

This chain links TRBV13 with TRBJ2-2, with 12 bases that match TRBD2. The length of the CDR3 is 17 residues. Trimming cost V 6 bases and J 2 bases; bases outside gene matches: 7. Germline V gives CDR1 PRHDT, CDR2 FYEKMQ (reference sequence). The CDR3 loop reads CASRPTSGGSNTGELFF. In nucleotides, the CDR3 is TGTGCCAGCAGACCTACTAGCGGGGGGTCCAACACCGGGGAGCTGTTTTTT.

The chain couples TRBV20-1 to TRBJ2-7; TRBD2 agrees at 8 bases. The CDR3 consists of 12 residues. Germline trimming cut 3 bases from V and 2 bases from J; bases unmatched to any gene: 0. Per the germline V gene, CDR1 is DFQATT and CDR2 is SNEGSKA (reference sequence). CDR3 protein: CSASGRAYEQYF. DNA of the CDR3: TGCAGTGCTAGCGGGAGGGCCTACGAGCAGTACTTC.

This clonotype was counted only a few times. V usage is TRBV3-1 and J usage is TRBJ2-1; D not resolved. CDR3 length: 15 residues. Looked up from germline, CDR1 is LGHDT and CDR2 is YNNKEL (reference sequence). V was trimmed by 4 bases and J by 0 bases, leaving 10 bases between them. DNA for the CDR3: TGTGCCAGCAGCCCGGGCCCGAGCTCCTACAATGAGCAGTTCTTC. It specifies CASSPGPSSYNEQFF.

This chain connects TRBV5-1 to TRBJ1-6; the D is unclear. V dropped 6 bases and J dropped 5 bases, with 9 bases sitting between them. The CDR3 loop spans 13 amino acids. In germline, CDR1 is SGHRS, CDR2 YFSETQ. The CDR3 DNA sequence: TGCGCCAGCACGGACGATAATAATTCACCCCTCCACTTT. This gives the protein CASTDDNNSPLHF.

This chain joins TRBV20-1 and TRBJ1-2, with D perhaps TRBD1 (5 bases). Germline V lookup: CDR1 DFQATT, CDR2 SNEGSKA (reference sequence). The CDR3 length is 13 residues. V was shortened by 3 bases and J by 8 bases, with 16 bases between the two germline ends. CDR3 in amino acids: CSASKGQGAGYTF. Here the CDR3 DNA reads TGCAGTGCTAGTAAGGGGCAAGGAGCGGGCTACACCTTC.

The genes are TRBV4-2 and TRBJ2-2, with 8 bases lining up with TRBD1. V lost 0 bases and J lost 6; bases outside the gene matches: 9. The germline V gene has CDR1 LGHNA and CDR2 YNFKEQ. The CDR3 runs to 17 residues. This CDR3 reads CASSQEADRALAGELFF. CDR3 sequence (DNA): TGTGCCAGCAGCCAAGAGGCGGACAGGGCATTAGCCGGGGAGCTGTTTTTT.

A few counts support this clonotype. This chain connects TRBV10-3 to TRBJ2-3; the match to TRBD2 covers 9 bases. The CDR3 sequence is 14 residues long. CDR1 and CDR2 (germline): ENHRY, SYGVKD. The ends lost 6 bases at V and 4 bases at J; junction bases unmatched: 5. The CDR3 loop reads CAISPGLASDTQYF. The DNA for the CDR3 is TGTGCCATCAGCCCGGGACTAGCCTCAGATACGCAGTATTTT.

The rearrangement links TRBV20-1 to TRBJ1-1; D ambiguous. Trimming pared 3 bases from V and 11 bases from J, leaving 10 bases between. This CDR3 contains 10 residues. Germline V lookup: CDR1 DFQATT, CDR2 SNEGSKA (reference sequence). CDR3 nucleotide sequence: TGCAGTGCTAGCGTCCCCGCCGCTTTCTTT. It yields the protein CSASVPAAFF.

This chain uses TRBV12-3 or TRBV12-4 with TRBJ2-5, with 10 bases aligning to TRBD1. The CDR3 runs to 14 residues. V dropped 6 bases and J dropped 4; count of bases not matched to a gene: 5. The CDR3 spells CASSRDRGVETQYF. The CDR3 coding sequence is TGTGCCAGCAGCCGGGACAGGGGCGTAGAGACCCAGTACTTC.

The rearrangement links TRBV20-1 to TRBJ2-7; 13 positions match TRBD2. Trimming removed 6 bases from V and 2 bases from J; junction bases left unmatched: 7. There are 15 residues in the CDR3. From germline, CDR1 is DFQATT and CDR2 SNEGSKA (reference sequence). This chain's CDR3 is CSAAPGTSGTYEQYF. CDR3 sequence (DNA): TGCAGTGCAGCCCCCGGGACTAGCGGGACCTACGAGCAGTACTTC.

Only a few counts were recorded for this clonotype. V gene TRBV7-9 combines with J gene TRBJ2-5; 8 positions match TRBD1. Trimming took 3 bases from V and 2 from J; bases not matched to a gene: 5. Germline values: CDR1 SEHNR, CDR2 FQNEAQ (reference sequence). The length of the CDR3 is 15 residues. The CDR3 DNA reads TGTGCCAGCAGCTTTTATACAGGGGGACAAGAGACCCAGTACTTC. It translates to CASSFYTGGQETQYF.

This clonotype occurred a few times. CDR3 DNA: TGTGCCAGCAGCCGAGGGTATCTCGACACTGAAGCTTTCTTT. Protein product: CASSRGYLDTEAFF. The gene calls are TRBV13 and TRBJ1-1, with D unclear. Looked up from germline, CDR1 is PRHDT and CDR2 is FYEKMQ (reference sequence). The CDR3 has 14 residues. V was clipped by 5 bases and J by 3 bases, with 13 bases between them.

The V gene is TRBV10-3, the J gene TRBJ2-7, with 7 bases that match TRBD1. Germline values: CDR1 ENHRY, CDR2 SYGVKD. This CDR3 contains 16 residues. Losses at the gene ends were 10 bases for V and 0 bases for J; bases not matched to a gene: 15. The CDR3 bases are TGTGCCACAAGGGACAGCGGAAAAATTAGCTCCTACGAGCAGTACTTC. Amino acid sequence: CATRDSGKISSYEQYF.

The CDR3 sequence is CASSTTSSGGTDTQYF. CDR3 bases: TGTGCCAGCAGCACGACTAGCTCGGGTGGTACAGATACGCAGTATTTT. V and J are TRBV7-9 and TRBJ2-3, with 7 bases identical to TRBD2. The CDR3 has 16 residues. Trimming cost V 5 bases and J 3 bases; bases outside gene matches: 11. Germline CDR1 SEHNR, CDR2 FQNEAQ (reference sequence).

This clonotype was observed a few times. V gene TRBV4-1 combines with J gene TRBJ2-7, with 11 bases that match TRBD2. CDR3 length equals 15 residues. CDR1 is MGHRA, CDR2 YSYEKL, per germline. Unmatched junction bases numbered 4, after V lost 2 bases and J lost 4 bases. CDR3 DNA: TGCGCCAGCAGCCAAACTAGCGGGAGTTTATACGAGCAGTACTTC. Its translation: CASSQTSGSLYEQYF.

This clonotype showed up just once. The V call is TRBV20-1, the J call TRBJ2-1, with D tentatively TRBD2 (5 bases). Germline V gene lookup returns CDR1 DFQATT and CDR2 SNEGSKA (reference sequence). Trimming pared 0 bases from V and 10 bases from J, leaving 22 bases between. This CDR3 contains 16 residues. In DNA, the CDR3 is TGCAGTGCTAGAGAGGGTGTGGTAGGACTTGGTATGGAGCAGTTCTTC. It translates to CSAREGVVGLGMEQFF.

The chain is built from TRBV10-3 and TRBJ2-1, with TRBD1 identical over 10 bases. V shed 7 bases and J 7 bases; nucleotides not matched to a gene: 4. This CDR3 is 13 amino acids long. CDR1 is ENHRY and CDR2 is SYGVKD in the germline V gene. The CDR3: CAIIKDRGNEQFF. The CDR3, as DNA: TGTGCCATCATCAAGGACAGGGGGAATGAGCAGTTCTTC.

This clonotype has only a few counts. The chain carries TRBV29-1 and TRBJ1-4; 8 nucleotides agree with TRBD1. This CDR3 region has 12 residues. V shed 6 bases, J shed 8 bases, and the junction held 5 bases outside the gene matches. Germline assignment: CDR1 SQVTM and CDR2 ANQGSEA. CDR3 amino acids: CSVGQDNEKLFF. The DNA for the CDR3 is TGCAGCGTGGGACAGGATAACGAAAAACTGTTTTTT.

The CDR3 nucleotides are TGTGCCACCCGGTCCGCAGCGGGGCCCACAGATACGCAGTATTTT. Its translation is CATRSAAGPTDTQYF. V and J are TRBV27 and TRBJ2-3; 7 nucleotides match TRBD2. The germline V gene encodes CDR1 MNHEY and CDR2 SMNVEV (reference sequence). The CDR3 totals 15 residues. V dropped 10 bases and J dropped 2; count of bases not matched to a gene: 12.

In DNA, the CDR3 is TGTGCCAGCAGCCAGGCAGGCAGCCACTACGAGCAGTACGTC. Its translation is CASSQAGSHYEQYV. The chain employs TRBV14 and TRBJ2-7; no reliable D call. Trimming pared 3 bases from V and 3 bases from J, leaving 12 bases between. The CDR3 spans 14 residues. Germline assignment: CDR1 SGHDN and CDR2 FVKESK.

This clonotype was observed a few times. CDR3 nucleotides: TGTGCCAGCAGCTCGGAGGTCTACGGCTACACCTTC. This translates into CASSSEVYGYTF. The chain links TRBV28 to TRBJ1-2; no reliable D call. From germline, CDR1 is MDHEN and CDR2 SYDVKM. This CDR3 comprises 12 residues. V dropped 6 bases and J dropped 8 bases, with 13 bases sitting between them.

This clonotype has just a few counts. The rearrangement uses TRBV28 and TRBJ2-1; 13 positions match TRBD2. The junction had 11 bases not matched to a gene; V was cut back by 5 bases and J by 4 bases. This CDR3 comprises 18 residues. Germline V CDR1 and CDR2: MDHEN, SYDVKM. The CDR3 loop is CASSPGTSGNRGYNEQFF. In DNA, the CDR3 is TGTGCCAGCAGTCCCGGGACTAGCGGGAACCGGGGTTACAATGAGCAGTTCTTC.

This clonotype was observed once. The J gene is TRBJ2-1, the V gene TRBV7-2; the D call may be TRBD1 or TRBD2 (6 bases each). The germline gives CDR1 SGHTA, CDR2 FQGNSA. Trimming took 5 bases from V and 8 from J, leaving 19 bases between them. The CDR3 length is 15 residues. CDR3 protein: CASSPLGAGWDEQFF. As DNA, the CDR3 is TGTGCCAGCAGCCCATTGGGGGCGGGATGGGATGAGCAGTTCTTC.

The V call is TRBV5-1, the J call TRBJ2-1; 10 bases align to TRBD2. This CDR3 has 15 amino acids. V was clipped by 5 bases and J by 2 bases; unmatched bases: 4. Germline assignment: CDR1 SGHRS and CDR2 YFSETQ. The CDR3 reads CASRQLAGTYNEQFF. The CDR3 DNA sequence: TGCGCCAGCAGGCAACTAGCGGGAACCTACAATGAGCAGTTCTTC.

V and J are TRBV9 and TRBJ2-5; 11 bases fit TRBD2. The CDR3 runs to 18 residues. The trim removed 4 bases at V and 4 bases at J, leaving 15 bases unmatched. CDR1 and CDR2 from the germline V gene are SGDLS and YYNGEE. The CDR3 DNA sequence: TGTGCCAGCAGCCCGACCCAGACTAGCGGGAACAGGGGAGAGACCCAGTACTTC. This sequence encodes CASSPTQTSGNRGETQYF.

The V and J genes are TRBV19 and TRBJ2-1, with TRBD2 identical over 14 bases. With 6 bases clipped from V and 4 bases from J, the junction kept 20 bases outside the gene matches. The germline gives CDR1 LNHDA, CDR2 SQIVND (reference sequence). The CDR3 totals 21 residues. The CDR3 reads CASSARRPGLAGEGGYNEQFF. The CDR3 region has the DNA TGTGCCAGTAGCGCCCGTCGACCGGGACTAGCGGGAGAGGGGGGATACAATGAGCAGTTCTTC. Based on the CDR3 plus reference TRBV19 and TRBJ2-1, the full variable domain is DGGITQSPKYLFRKEGQNVTLSCEQNLNHDAMYWYRQDPGQGLRLIYYSQIVNDFQKGDIAEGYSVSREKKESFPLTVTSAQKNPTAFYLCASSARRPGLAGEGGYNEQFFGPGTRLTVL.

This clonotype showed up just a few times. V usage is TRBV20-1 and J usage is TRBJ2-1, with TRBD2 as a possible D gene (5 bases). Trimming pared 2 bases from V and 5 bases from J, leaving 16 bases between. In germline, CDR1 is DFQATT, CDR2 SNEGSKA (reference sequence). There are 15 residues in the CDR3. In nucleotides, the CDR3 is TGCAGTGCTAGAACCCGGGATTTGGGCCACAATGAGCAGTTCTTC. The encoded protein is CSARTRDLGHNEQFF.

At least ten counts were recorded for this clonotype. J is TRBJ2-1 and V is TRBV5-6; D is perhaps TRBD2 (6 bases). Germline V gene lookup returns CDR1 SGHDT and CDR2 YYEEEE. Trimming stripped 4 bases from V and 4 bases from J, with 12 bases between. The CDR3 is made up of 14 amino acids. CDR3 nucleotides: TGTGCCAGCAGCGAACGGGGGAATTACAATGAGCAGTTCTTC. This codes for CASSERGNYNEQFF.

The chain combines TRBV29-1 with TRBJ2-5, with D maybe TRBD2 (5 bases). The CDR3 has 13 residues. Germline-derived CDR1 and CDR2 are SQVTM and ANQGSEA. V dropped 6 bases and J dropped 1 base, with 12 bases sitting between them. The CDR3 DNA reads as TGCAGCGTACAGACTAACACCCAAGAGACCCAGTACTTC. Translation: CSVQTNTQETQYF. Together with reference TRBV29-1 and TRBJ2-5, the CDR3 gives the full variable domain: SAVISQKPSRDICQRGTSLTIQCQVDSQVTMMFWYRQQPGQSLTLIATANQGSEATYESGFVIDKFPISRPNLTFSTLTVSNMSPEDSSIYLCSVQTNTQETQYFGPGTRLLVL.

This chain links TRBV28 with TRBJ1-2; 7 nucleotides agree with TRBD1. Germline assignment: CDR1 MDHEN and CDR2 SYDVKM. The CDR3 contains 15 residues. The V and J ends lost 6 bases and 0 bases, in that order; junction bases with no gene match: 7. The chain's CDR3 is CASRISGTANYGYTF. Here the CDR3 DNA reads TGTGCCAGCAGGATCTCCGGGACAGCTAACTATGGCTACACCTTC.